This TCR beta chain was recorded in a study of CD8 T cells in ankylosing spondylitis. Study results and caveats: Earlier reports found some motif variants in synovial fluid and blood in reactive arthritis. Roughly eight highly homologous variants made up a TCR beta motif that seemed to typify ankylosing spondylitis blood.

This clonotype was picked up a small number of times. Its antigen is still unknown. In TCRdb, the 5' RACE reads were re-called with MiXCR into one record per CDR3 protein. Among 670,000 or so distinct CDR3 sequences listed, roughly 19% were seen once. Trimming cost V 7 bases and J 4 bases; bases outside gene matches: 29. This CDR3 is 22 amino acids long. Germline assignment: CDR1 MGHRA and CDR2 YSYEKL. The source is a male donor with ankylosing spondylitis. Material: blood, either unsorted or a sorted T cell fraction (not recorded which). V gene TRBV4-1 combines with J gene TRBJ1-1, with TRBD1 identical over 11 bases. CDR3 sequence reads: CASNYGGQGASGDPESPTEAFF. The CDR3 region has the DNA TGCGCCAGCAACTACGGTGGACAGGGGGCGTCTGGAGACCCCGAAAGTCCCACTGAAGCTTTCTTT.